What follows is one TCR beta chain and its context. Its specificity is not known. V dropped 10 bases and J dropped 2; count of bases not matched to a gene: 6. Germline-derived CDR1 and CDR2 are MGHRA and YSYEKL. CDR3 length: 13 residues. In the PCR, 60 Vbeta and 13 Jbeta primers were used. The protocol was immunoSEQ multiplex PCR, while the TCRdb copy is restricted to in-frame clones and leaves out a portion. Here the sample spans approximately 74,000 clones, around 80% being singletons. The data were taken from a study of cytomegalovirus exposure and HLA in healthy donors. Study-wide background: In a previous analysis, some 110 million unique TCR beta sequences were found from some 200 million T cells. Findings and limits, study-wide: It is likely that the observed cluster of highly shared sequence variants was a sequencing artifact. A later analysis, which compared TCR beta chains of equal frequency, found the HLA-associated ones more clonally expanded.

Material for sequencing was PBMCs. The chain uses TRBV4-1 and TRBJ2-3; TRBD1 matches at 7 bases. This TCR came from a man between 40 and 49 years old in good health and CMV-seronegative. CDR3 in amino acids: CATRDSSTDTQYF. For the CDR3, the DNA is TGCGCCACACGGGACAGCTCCACAGATACGCAGTATTTT.